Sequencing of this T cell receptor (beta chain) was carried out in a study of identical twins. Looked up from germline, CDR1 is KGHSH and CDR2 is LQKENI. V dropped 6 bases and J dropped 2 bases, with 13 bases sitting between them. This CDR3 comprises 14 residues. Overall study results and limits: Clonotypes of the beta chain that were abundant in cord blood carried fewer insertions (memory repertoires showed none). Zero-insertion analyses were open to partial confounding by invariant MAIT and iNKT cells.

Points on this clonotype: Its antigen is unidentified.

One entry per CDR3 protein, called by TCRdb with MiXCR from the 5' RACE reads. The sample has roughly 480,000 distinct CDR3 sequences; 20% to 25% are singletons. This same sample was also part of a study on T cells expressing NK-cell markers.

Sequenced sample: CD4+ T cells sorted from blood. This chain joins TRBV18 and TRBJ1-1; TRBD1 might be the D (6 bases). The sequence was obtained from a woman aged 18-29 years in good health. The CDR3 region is CASSQRQDNTEAFF. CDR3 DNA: TGTGCCAGCTCCCAGAGACAGGATAACACTGAAGCTTTCTTT.